This TCR beta chain was identified during a study of CD8 T cells in Susac syndrome. Study-level background: There were Susac syndrome patients who were therapy-naive at blood draw, others on corticosteroids, and others on intravenous immunoglobulin alone.

Sequencing of TCR beta was undertaken in CD8+ and CD4+ T cells derived from blood. About 0.45 to 1 ug RNA was reverse transcribed with random hexamers. TCR beta CDR3 was amplified by immunoSEQ multiplex PCR. This amplification extended across 54 Vbeta and 13 Jbeta segments. One entry per CDR3 protein results from TCRdb running MiXCR on the immunoSEQ multiplex PCR reads. The sample holds 95,000 to 150,000 distinct CDR3 sequences, 96% seen once. J was trimmed by 1 base and V by 5 bases; bases with no gene match: 0. This CDR3 is built from 13 residues. The germline gives CDR1 GTSNPN, CDR2 SVGIG (reference sequence).

The sequencing sample was made of CD4+ T cells from PBMCs. The chain joins TRBV30 to TRBJ2-1; 9 bases are shared with TRBD1. This TCR was sampled from a human donor with Susac syndrome. CDR3 loop: CAWDRGSYNEQFF. For the CDR3, the DNA is TGTGCCTGGGACAGGGGGTCCTACAATGAGCAGTTCTTC. The complete variable domain, with remaining parts taken from reference TRBV30 and TRBJ2-1, reads SQTIHQWPATLVQPVGSPLSLECTVEGTSNPNLYWYRQAAGRGLQLLFYSVGIGQISSEVPQNLSASRPQDRQFILSSKKLLLSDSGFYLCAWDRGSYNEQFFGPGTRLTVL.